The rows below give T cell receptor beta chains drawn from one sample of a study of blood T cell repertoires in COVID-19. Produced via immunoSEQ multiplex PCR; TCRdb's table is partial and in-frame only. The sample consists of approximately 470,000 clones, 75% to 90% of them appearing once. The source material was peripheral blood. Every receptor here comes from a human donor in a cohort sampled during active COVID-19. The CDR3 runs from the conserved cysteine through the conserved F or W.

j_call: TRBJ2-1; v_call: TRBV6-5; cdr3_aa: CASNPDYYNEQFF
j_call: TRBJ2-5; v_call: TRBV30; cdr3_aa: CAWQPTGTLGTQYF
j_call: TRBJ1-2; v_call: TRBV5-4; cdr3_aa: CASSDLTAVYGYTF
j_call: TRBJ1-1; v_call: TRBV9; cdr3_aa: CASSVVREGAAFF
j_call: TRBJ1-5; v_call: TRBV10-1; cdr3_aa: CASSEGAGNQPQHF
j_call: TRBJ1-1; v_call: TRBV19; cdr3_aa: CASSIDRGNTEAFF
j_call: TRBJ2-5; v_call: TRBV28; cdr3_aa: CASSSQTGPGTQYF
j_call: TRBJ2-7; v_call: TRBV30; cdr3_aa: CAWTLVGVGSYEQYF
j_call: TRBJ2-1; v_call: TRBV7-6; cdr3_aa: CASSLVSGSNNEQFF
j_call: TRBJ1-1; v_call: TRBV3-1/TRBV3-2; cdr3_aa: CASSPGRGTEAFF
j_call: TRBJ2-7; v_call: TRBV7-3; cdr3_aa: CASSTPARAYEQYF
j_call: TRBJ1-1; v_call: TRBV7-3; cdr3_aa: CASSLGWETEAFF
j_call: TRBJ1-5; v_call: TRBV6-5; cdr3_aa: CASKYGQDGNQPQHF
j_call: TRBJ2-3; v_call: TRBV18; cdr3_aa: CASSPGGNTDTQYF
j_call: TRBJ2-5; v_call: TRBV19; cdr3_aa: CASASRVEETQYF
j_call: TRBJ1-4; v_call: TRBV15; cdr3_aa: CATSGGPNEKLFF
j_call: TRBJ1-2; v_call: TRBV7-9; cdr3_aa: CASSLQDYGYTF
j_call: TRBJ2-2; v_call: TRBV24-1; cdr3_aa: CATSDPAGLAETPSLNTGELFF
j_call: TRBJ2-4; v_call: TRBV18; cdr3_aa: CASFANTMGNIQYF
j_call: TRBJ1-1; v_call: TRBV19; cdr3_aa: CASTPGTGARGTEAFF
j_call: TRBJ2-1; v_call: TRBV18; cdr3_aa: CASSPGLAGFEQFF
j_call: TRBJ2-2; v_call: TRBV28; cdr3_aa: CASSAPGTGNTGELFF
j_call: TRBJ2-7; v_call: TRBV9; cdr3_aa: CASSPQPGSDYEQYF
j_call: TRBJ2-1; v_call: TRBV7-6; cdr3_aa: CASSPPRRGTSGSIMEQFF
j_call: TRBJ1-5; v_call: TRBV19; cdr3_aa: CASKFRDRENQPQHF
j_call: TRBJ2-1; v_call: TRBV6-5; cdr3_aa: CASSKLADEQFF
j_call: TRBJ2-3; v_call: TRBV7-2; cdr3_aa: CASSSTLQNTDTQYF
j_call: TRBJ2-5; v_call: TRBV5-1; cdr3_aa: CASSPDRGRGETQYF
j_call: TRBJ1-2; v_call: TRBV5-5; cdr3_aa: CASSPGNYGYTF
j_call: TRBJ2-2; v_call: TRBV9; cdr3_aa: CASSGTSGRIGELFF
j_call: TRBJ2-7; v_call: TRBV18; cdr3_aa: CASSPGWGLAGAHSSGEQYF
j_call: TRBJ2-2; v_call: TRBV9; cdr3_aa: CASSPGQNTGELFF
j_call: TRBJ1-1; v_call: TRBV7-2; cdr3_aa: CASSLRGQGEAFF
j_call: TRBJ2-7; v_call: TRBV5-1; cdr3_aa: CASSLEAGAHEQYF
j_call: TRBJ2-7; v_call: TRBV5-1; cdr3_aa: CASSWVGDGLSEQYF
j_call: TRBJ1-6; v_call: TRBV5-4; cdr3_aa: CASTRGSSYNSPLHF
j_call: TRBJ1-1; v_call: TRBV6-5; cdr3_aa: CASSYGQGVGTEAFF
j_call: TRBJ2-3; v_call: TRBV10-2; cdr3_aa: CASGGEVRSTDTQYF
j_call: TRBJ2-3; v_call: TRBV27; cdr3_aa: CASSSDRGFYADTQYF
j_call: TRBJ2-7; v_call: TRBV3-1/TRBV3-2; cdr3_aa: CASSQGLSGGEQYF
j_call: TRBJ1-1; v_call: TRBV4-2; cdr3_aa: CASSQVGGNTEAFF
j_call: TRBJ2-1; v_call: TRBV7-3; cdr3_aa: CASSLMGLAGAHNEQFF
j_call: TRBJ2-1; v_call: TRBV23-1; cdr3_aa: CASSQSPRVEQFF
j_call: TRBJ2-5; v_call: TRBV5-4; cdr3_aa: CASSPGTGGRETQYF
j_call: TRBJ2-1; v_call: TRBV19; cdr3_aa: CATLPKSRREVSYNEQFF
j_call: TRBJ1-2; v_call: TRBV19; cdr3_aa: CASTDRGRIYGYTF
j_call: TRBJ1-4; v_call: TRBV5-4; cdr3_aa: CASSLGTDTNEKLFF
j_call: TRBJ2-7; v_call: TRBV7-8; cdr3_aa: CASSLFAVYEQYF
j_call: TRBJ2-5; v_call: TRBV18; cdr3_aa: CASSPGAGDLETQYF
j_call: TRBJ2-3; v_call: TRBV12-3/TRBV12-4; cdr3_aa: CASSEGGGDTQYF
j_call: TRBJ1-1; v_call: TRBV30; cdr3_aa: CAWSRGPTEAFF
j_call: TRBJ2-3; v_call: TRBV9; cdr3_aa: CASSVGGGPSTGRADTQYF
j_call: TRBJ2-7; v_call: TRBV15; cdr3_aa: CATSPRVGQVYEQYF
j_call: TRBJ1-1; v_call: TRBV6-6; cdr3_aa: CASSSARVTNDTEAFF
j_call: TRBJ2-2; v_call: TRBV9; cdr3_aa: CASSVQLRGVTGELFF
j_call: TRBJ2-5; v_call: TRBV18; cdr3_aa: CASSPNGQGQETQYF
j_call: TRBJ2-1; v_call: TRBV25-1; cdr3_aa: CASSRGNEQFF
j_call: TRBJ2-7; v_call: TRBV5-1; cdr3_aa: CASSLATGGKEQYF
j_call: TRBJ1-1; v_call: TRBV19; cdr3_aa: CASSKGGENTEAFF
j_call: TRBJ1-1; v_call: TRBV14; cdr3_aa: CASSQGPGQGADTEAFF